Listed below are T cell receptor beta chains from one sample, sequenced in a study of blood T cell repertoires in COVID-19. Only in-frame clones appear in the TCRdb table, and some are missing; sequencing was by immunoSEQ multiplex PCR. Found here are around 360,000 clones, about 90% of them singletons; the top ten hold around 2%. Sequencing was done on a sample of PBMCs or T cells enriched from blood (not recorded which). These receptors all come from a man in his forties or fifties in a cohort exposed to, infected with or recovered from COVID-19 (not recorded which). The CDR3 runs from the conserved cysteine through the conserved F or W. The D gene is left open where the match is weak. Clone size is shown for a subset of rows, as once, few, many or a class of expanded clone.

TRBJ2-1 | TRBD2 | - | TRBV28 | TGTGCCAGCAGACCACCGACTAGCGGGTACAATGAGCAGTTCTTC | CASRPPTSGYNEQFF
TRBJ1-1 | TRBD1 | - | TRBV6-5 | TGTGCCAGCACCGTGGACAGGGGTAACACTGAAGCTTTCTTT | CASTVDRGNTEAFF
TRBJ2-1 | - | - | TRBV6-1 | TGTGCCAGCAGTGAAGGCAGGATGGTGAATGAGCAGTTCTTC | CASSEGRMVNEQFF
TRBJ1-5 | - | - | TRBV19 | TGTGCCAGTAGTCCTAGACTCACGGCGGGTCAGCCCCAGCATTTT | CASSPRLTAGQPQHF
TRBJ2-7 | - | - | TRBV20-1 | TGCAGTGCTAGTGGACCGCAAGCGGTTCCCTACGAGCAGTACTTC | CSASGPQAVPYEQYF
TRBJ2-7 | - | - | TRBV5-1 | TGCGCCAGCAGCTTGGGGGACACCAACGTACGTGAGCAGTACTTC | CASSLGDTNVREQYF
TRBJ2-7 | TRBD1 | - | TRBV6-5 | TGTGCCAGCAGAGCCCCCGGGACAGGAGGTTACGAGCAGTACTTC | CASRAPGTGGYEQYF
TRBJ1-6 | TRBD1 | - | TRBV28 | TGTGCCAGCATCATGACAGGGGGCTCCTATAATTCACCCCTCCACTTT | CASIMTGGSYNSPLHF
TRBJ2-1 | TRBD2 | - | TRBV9 | TGTGCCAGCAGCGCCGGGGTAGCGGGAGGCCACAATGAGCAGTTCTTC | CASSAGVAGGHNEQFF
TRBJ2-2 | TRBD2 | - | TRBV3-1/TRBV3-2 | TGTGCCAGCAGCCAAGGCCCCATTCCGGGACTAGCGGGAGCGGGAGCATCCGGGGAGCTGTTTTTT | CASSQGPIPGLAGAGASGELFF
TRBJ2-7 | TRBD2 | - | TRBV2 | TGTGCCAGCAGTGAGCGGGAGTATAACTACGAGCAGTACTTC | CASSEREYNYEQYF
TRBJ2-5 | TRBD2 | - | TRBV5-1 | TGCGCCAGCTCGGCTGGGGGGGTTAAGGAGACCCAGTACTTC | CASSAGGVKETQYF
TRBJ1-6 | TRBD1 | - | TRBV5-4 | TGTGCCAGCAGGCAAGACAGGGGTATCTCACCCCTCCACTTT | CASRQDRGISPLHF
TRBJ2-2 | TRBD2 | - | TRBV18 | TGTGCCAGCTCTCCACGCAATTTAGCGGGGTCCACCGGGGAGCTGTTTTTT | CASSPRNLAGSTGELFF
TRBJ1-1 | - | once | TRBV6-4 | TGTGCCAGCAGTAAGGACAGACGGAACACTGAAGCTTTCTTT | CASSKDRRNTEAFF
TRBJ1-5 | - | - | TRBV6-5 | TGTGCCAGCACTAGACAGGATAGCAATCAGCCCCAGCATTTT | CASTRQDSNQPQHF
TRBJ1-5 | - | - | TRBV6-5 | TGTGCCAGCAGTCGACAGGCCGAGGGAGGGCAGCCCCAGCATTTT | CASSRQAEGGQPQHF
TRBJ2-1 | TRBD2 | - | TRBV7-9 | TGTGCCAGCAGCATCACCTTAGCGGGAGGTTCTTACAATGAGCAGTTCTTC | CASSITLAGGSYNEQFF
TRBJ1-2 | - | - | TRBV7-9 | TGTGCCAGCAGCCCAGGTTTGGCAGGGGGCTACACCTTC | CASSPGLAGGYTF
TRBJ2-7 | TRBD1 | - | TRBV19 | TGTGCCAGTAGTAGGACAGGGGCGGGCTACGAGCAGTACTTC | CASSRTGAGYEQYF
TRBJ2-3 | TRBD1 | - | TRBV27 | TGTGCCAGCAGTAACAGACGACAGGGGTGGGGACCAGATACGCAGTATTTT | CASSNRRQGWGPDTQYF
TRBJ2-5 | TRBD1 | - | TRBV4-2 | TGTGCCAGCAGCCAAGTACAGGGGGCGCAGGAGACCCAGTACTTC | CASSQVQGAQETQYF
TRBJ2-1 | TRBD1 | - | TRBV7-9 | TGTGCCAGCAGCTCTCGGACAGGACCCAATGAGCAGTTCTTC | CASSSRTGPNEQFF
TRBJ2-1 | TRBD2 | - | TRBV4-1 | TGCGCCAGCAGCCGTGACGCGGGACTAGCGGGAGTGAGTTCCTACAATGAGCAGTTCTTC | CASSRDAGLAGVSSYNEQFF
TRBJ1-2 | - | - | TRBV9 | TGTGCCAGCAGCCCTCAATCGGGTGGTGGCTACACCTTC | CASSPQSGGGYTF
TRBJ2-5 | - | - | TRBV5-1 | TGCGCCAGCACTAGTGCCACACAAGAGACCCAGTACTTC | CASTSATQETQYF
TRBJ1-3 | - | - | TRBV14 | TGTGCCAGCAGCCAAGACGGCAGGTTCTTTGGAAACACCATATATTTT | CASSQDGRFFGNTIYF
TRBJ2-1 | - | - | TRBV6-5 | TGTGCCAGCATCGAATCGCGCAATGAGCAGTTCTTC | CASIESRNEQFF
TRBJ2-7 | TRBD2 | - | TRBV6-5 | TGTGCCAGCAGTAAGACTAGCGGCTCCTACGAGCAGTACTTC | CASSKTSGSYEQYF
TRBJ2-1 | TRBD1 | - | TRBV5-4 | TGTGCCAGCAGCGTCCACAGGGGCGGCTCCTACAATGAGCAGTTCTTC | CASSVHRGGSYNEQFF
TRBJ2-1 | - | - | TRBV3-1/TRBV3-2 | TGTGCCAGCAGCCAAGACGGGTGGGGTAGCGAGGATGAGCAGTTCTTC | CASSQDGWGSEDEQFF
TRBJ2-7 | TRBD1 | - | TRBV5-1 | TGCGCCAGCAGCTTGAATCTTCGGGACAGGCCCTACGAGCAGTACTTC | CASSLNLRDRPYEQYF
TRBJ1-6 | - | - | TRBV27 | TGTGCCAGCAGCAGACAGGAGAAGAATTCACCCCTCCACTTT | CASSRQEKNSPLHF
TRBJ2-5 | TRBD2 | few | TRBV5-4 | TGTGCCAGCAGCCCAGGGACTAGCGGGAGTTGGGAGACCCAGTACTTC | CASSPGTSGSWETQYF
TRBJ1-4 | TRBD1 | - | TRBV11-2 | TGTGCCAGCAGCCCACGGGGCAGACAGGGGACCACTAATGAAAAACTGTTTTTT | CASSPRGRQGTTNEKLFF
TRBJ2-7 | TRBD1 | - | TRBV3-1/TRBV3-2 | TGTGCCAGCAGCCAAGATGAAGGCAGGGGGACCTACGAGCAGTACTTC | CASSQDEGRGTYEQYF
TRBJ2-3 | TRBD1 | - | TRBV9 | TGTGCCAGCAGCGCGGGACAGGGGGCTACAGATACGCAGTATTTT | CASSAGQGATDTQYF
TRBJ1-1 | TRBD1 | - | TRBV5-4 | TGTGCCAGCAGCCCAGCGACAGGGTCCGACACTGAAGCTTTCTTT | CASSPATGSDTEAFF
TRBJ1-6 | TRBD1 | - | TRBV7-6 | TGTGCCAGCAGCTTAGGGACAGGCCCGAATTCACCCCTCCACTTT | CASSLGTGPNSPLHF
TRBJ1-1 | - | - | TRBV7-9 | TGTGCCAGCAGCTTTTCAGGGTCGGGCACTGAAGCTTTCTTT | CASSFSGSGTEAFF
TRBJ2-5 | TRBD2 | - | TRBV3-1/TRBV3-2 | TGTGCCAGCAACGGTGGCGGGAGTCGGGAGACCCAGTACTTC | CASNGGGSRETQYF